The entry below gives a single TCR beta chain sequence along with its context. The antigen is undetermined. These data originate in a study of blood T cells in healthy people across ages. Study observations and caveats: There was no known CMV status for donors, so expanded clonotype changes were possibly confounded. Higher diversity, along with more naive CD4+ cells, distinguished long-lived donors from aged donors.

The trim removed 1 base at V and 0 bases at J, leaving 4 bases unmatched. The germline V gene encodes CDR1 SGHAT and CDR2 FQNNGV. The CDR3 contains 16 residues. Primers used in a second PCR of about 7 to 12 cycles were a sample-barcoded 5' primer and a J-beta primer mix. Unique molecular identifiers of 12 random nucleotides labeled each cDNA. Each CDR3 protein is one row after TCRdb ran MiXCR on the 5' RACE reads. The sample holds roughly 700,000 distinct CDR3 sequences, roughly 25% seen once. The same data also went into a second study, on T cells of mothers and their children. As that study records: Each mother gave over 9.5 million TCR beta CDR3 reads; each child, several million.

Sequencing was done on a sample of blood. The chain uses TRBV11-2 and TRBJ2-5; 8 bases fit TRBD2. This receptor was obtained from a boy aged 5-17 years in good health. CDR3 sequence reads: CASSLVTGGHQETQYF. The CDR3 DNA is TGTGCCAGCAGCTTAGTTACGGGGGGGCACCAAGAGACCCAGTACTTC.